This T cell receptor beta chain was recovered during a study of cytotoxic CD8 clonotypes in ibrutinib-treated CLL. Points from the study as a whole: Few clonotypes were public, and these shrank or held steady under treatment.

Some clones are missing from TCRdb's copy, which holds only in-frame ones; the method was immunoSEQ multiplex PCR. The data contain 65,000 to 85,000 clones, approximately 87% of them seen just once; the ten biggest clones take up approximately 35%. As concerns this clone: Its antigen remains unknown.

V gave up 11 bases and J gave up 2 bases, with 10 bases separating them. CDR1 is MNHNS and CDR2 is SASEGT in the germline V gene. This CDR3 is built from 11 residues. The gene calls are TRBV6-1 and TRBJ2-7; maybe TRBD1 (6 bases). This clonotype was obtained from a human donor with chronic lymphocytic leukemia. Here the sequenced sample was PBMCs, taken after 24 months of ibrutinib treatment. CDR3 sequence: CAYRVAYEQYF. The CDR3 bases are TGTGCCTACAGGGTTGCCTACGAGCAGTACTTC.